This T cell receptor beta chain was obtained from a study of blood T cell repertoires in COVID-19. This table comes from immunoSEQ multiplex PCR, and its TCRdb copy is limited to in-frame clones, with some not included. Of just under 90,000 clones detected, about nine tenths appear once; the ten largest clones hold 0.47%. Germline V gene data show CDR1 as SGHNT and CDR2 as YYREEE (reference sequence). The CDR3 is made up of 16 amino acids. Trimming left V 3 bases short and J 0 bases short, with 15 bases between. J is TRBJ1-1 and V is TRBV5-4, with D hard to call. This clonotype was sampled from a man between 60 and 75 years old with acute or convalescent COVID-19. Sequenced sample: peripheral blood. The CDR3 reads CASSSDHRGVNTEAFF. CDR3 DNA sequence: TGTGCCAGCAGCTCTGATCACCGGGGAGTGAACACTGAAGCTTTCTTT. Filled out from reference TRBV5-4 and TRBJ1-1, the complete variable domain reads ETGVTQSPTHLIKTRGQQVTLRCSSQSGHNTVSWYQQALGQGPQFIFQYYREEENGRGNFPPRFSGLQFPNYSSELNVNALELDDSALYLCASSSDHRGVNTEAFFGQGTRLTVV.